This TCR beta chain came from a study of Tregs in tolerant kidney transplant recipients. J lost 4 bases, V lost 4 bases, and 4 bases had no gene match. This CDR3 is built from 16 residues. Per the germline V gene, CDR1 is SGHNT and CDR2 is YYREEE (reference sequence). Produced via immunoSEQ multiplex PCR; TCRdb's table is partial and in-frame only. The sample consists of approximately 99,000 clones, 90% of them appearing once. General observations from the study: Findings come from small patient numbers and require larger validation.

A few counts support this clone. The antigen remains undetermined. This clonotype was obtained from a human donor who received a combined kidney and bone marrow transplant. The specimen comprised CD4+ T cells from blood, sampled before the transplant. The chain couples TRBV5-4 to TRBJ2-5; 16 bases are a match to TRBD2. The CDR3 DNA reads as TGTGCCAGCAGCAAGGGACTAGCGGGGGGGCCAGAGACCCAGTACTTC. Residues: CASSKGLAGGPETQYF.